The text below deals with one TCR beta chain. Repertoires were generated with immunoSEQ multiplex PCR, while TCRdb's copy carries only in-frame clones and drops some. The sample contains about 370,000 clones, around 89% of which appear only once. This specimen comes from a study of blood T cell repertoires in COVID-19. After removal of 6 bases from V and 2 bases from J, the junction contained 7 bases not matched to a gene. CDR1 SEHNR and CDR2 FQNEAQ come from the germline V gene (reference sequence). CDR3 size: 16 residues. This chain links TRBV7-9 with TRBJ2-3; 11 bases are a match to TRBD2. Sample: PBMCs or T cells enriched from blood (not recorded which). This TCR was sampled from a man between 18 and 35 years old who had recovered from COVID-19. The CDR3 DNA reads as TGTGCCAGCAGGACTCTAGCGGGAGGCCTCACAGATACGCAGTATTTT. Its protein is CASRTLAGGLTDTQYF.